A single sample gave rise to the 10 T cell receptor beta chains below, sequenced in a study of naive and memory T cell subsets. An equimolar mix of two oligonucleotides served as the beta constant-region primer for TRBC1 and TRBC2. Four rounds of PCR amplified the ligated cDNA using nested alpha and beta constant-region primers plus SP2. TCRdb reprocessed the UMI-ligation and nested PCR reads with MiXCR, giving one entry per CDR3 protein. The sample includes 99,000 or so distinct CDR3 sequences, about 14% of them seen just once. Whole-study results and caveats: A few larger clonotypes appeared in naive repertoires, especially CD8, possibly memory cells re-expressing CD45RA.

What these receptors recognize is not known. Sequences were obtained from naive CD8+ T cells from blood. The receptors originated from a human donor in good health.

The chain uses TRBV2 and TRBJ2-2, with a possible D match to TRBD1 (6 bases). The CDR3 consists of 14 residues. Germline values: CDR1 SNHLY, CDR2 FYNNEI. The V end lost 4 bases, the J end lost 6 bases, and 12 bases lay between the germline ends. The CDR3 region is CASSGQGFAGELFF. As DNA, the CDR3 is TGTGCCAGCAGTGGTCAGGGGTTCGCCGGGGAGCTGTTTTTT.

J is TRBJ2-3 and V is TRBV12-3 or TRBV12-4; D may correspond to TRBD1 or TRBD2 (5 bases each). The CDR3 sequence is 15 residues long. Trimming removed 6 bases from V and 2 bases from J, with 15 bases in between. CDR3 sequence reads: CASSPSGTYTDTQYF. DNA of the CDR3: TGTGCCAGCAGCCCGTCCGGGACGTACACAGATACGCAGTATTTT.

In its sample, this clonotype was seen a few times. The rearrangement links TRBV3-1 to TRBJ2-3; no clear D. There are 14 residues in the CDR3. Trimming left V 3 bases short and J 4 bases short, with 11 bases between. Germline CDR1 reads LGHDT; CDR2 reads YNNKEL (reference sequence). The CDR3 here is CASSHPTSADTQYF. CDR3 bases: TGTGCCAGCAGCCACCCTACAAGCGCAGATACGCAGTATTTT.

This sequence joins TRBV20-1 and TRBJ2-7, with D tentatively TRBD1 (7 bases). Trimming left V 3 bases short and J 6 bases short, with 18 bases between. The CDR3 is made up of 14 amino acids. The V gene's germline CDR1 is DFQATT and CDR2 SNEGSKA (reference sequence). The CDR3 DNA reads as TGCAGTGCTAGTCCCGGGACAGCGGGCCTCGAGCAGTACTTC. Translation: CSASPGTAGLEQYF.

This clonotype was recorded a few times. The V call is TRBV4-3, the J call TRBJ2-5, with TRBD2 matching 7 bases. The CDR3 consists of 13 residues. Trimming took 7 bases from V and 3 from J; bases not matched to a gene: 5. Germline assignment: CDR1 LGHNA and CDR2 YSLEER. Here the CDR3 DNA reads TGCGCCAGCACCCGGGGGAGGGAAGAGACCCAGTACTTC. The encoded protein is CASTRGREETQYF.

This clonotype was found a few times. The genes are TRBV28 and TRBJ2-1; D call uncertain. V lost 5 bases and J 5 bases, leaving 16 bases between the germline ends. Germline V gene data show CDR1 as MDHEN and CDR2 as SYDVKM. This CDR3 is 15 amino acids long. CDR3 amino acids: CASSTPESPHNEQFF. DNA for the CDR3: TGTGCCAGCAGTACCCCCGAGTCCCCACACAATGAGCAGTTCTTC.

This clonotype was recorded a few times. The J gene is TRBJ2-1, the V gene TRBV7-9; 10 positions match TRBD2. The V gene's germline CDR1 is SEHNR and CDR2 FQNEAQ (reference sequence). The V segment lost 3 bases and the J segment 5 bases; nucleotides outside the gene matches: 1. The CDR3 is 14 amino acids. DNA for the CDR3: TGTGCCAGCAGCTTCGGACTAGCGGACAATGAGCAGTTCTTC. This encodes CASSFGLADNEQFF.

This clonotype was observed a handful of times. The chain joins TRBV27 to TRBJ2-3; 7 bases line up with TRBD2. The length of the CDR3 is 13 residues. The junction had 7 bases not matched to a gene; V was cut back by 6 bases and J by 7 bases. CDR1 is MNHEY, CDR2 SMNVEV, per germline (reference sequence). The CDR3 nucleotides are TGTGCCAGCAGCGGCGGGGGTATCCATACGCAGTATTTT. Amino acid sequence: CASSGGGIHTQYF.

This clonotype was seen many times. The chain links TRBV7-2 to TRBJ2-7; D ambiguous. Trimming took 0 bases from V and 3 from J, leaving 6 bases between them. Germline V gene lookup returns CDR1 SGHTA and CDR2 FQGNSA. The CDR3 covers 13 residues. This CDR3 reads CASSLAPHYEQYF. The CDR3, as DNA: TGTGCCAGCAGCTTAGCCCCACACTACGAGCAGTACTTC.

This clonotype was seen a few times. The chain uses TRBV4-3 and TRBJ2-1; a weak D match, TRBD2 (6 bases). Trimming removed 1 base at V and 4 bases at J, with 17 bases between. Germline V gene data show CDR1 as LGHNA and CDR2 as YSLEER. This CDR3 is built from 17 residues. The CDR3 DNA follows: TGCGCCAGCAGCCAAGTGTCCCTAGCGTCCTCGTACAATGAGCAGTTCTTC. Translation: CASSQVSLASSYNEQFF.